A selection of T cell receptor beta chains follows, all from one sample in a study of blood T cell repertoires in COVID-19. Sequencing was performed with immunoSEQ multiplex PCR; in TCRdb, only in-frame clones are kept and a portion is missing. Of some 78,000 clones in the sample, almost 90% were seen once. The sample was peripheral blood. All receptors derive from an elderly woman with active or convalescent COVID-19. Both conserved end residues are part of each CDR3. The D gene is left open where the match is weak. Not every row has a clone size; where given, it reads once, few, many or a size class.

j_call v_call clone_size d_call cdr3_nt cdr3_aa
TRBJ2-2 TRBV2 - TRBD2 TGTGCCAGCAGGGAAATAGCCAGCGGGGCCGGGGAGCTGTTTTTT CASREIASGAGELFF
TRBJ2-7 TRBV5-4 - - TGTGCCAGCAGCTTGGTTGGGAGCAATGAGCAGTACTTC CASSLVGSNEQYF
TRBJ1-1 TRBV10-3 - TRBD1 TGTGCCATAGGACAGGGGGTTCCGAACACTGAAGCTTTCTTT CAIGQGVPNTEAFF
TRBJ2-6 TRBV7-2 - - TGTGCCAGCAGCGCATCGGACTCACGAGCTGGGGCCAACGTCCTGACTTTC CASSASDSRAGANVLTF
TRBJ1-3 TRBV27 - - TGTGCCAGCAGGCTAAACCAAAACTCTGGAAACACCATATATTTT CASRLNQNSGNTIYF
TRBJ1-2 TRBV18 few - TGTGCCAGCTCACCGTCCAGGGGTATTCTGGAAAACTATGGCTACACCTTC CASSPSRGILENYGYTF
TRBJ2-7 TRBV5-1 - - TGCGCCAGCAGCCCCGGACTGCTTGCCTACGAGCAGTACTTC CASSPGLLAYEQYF
TRBJ2-5 TRBV10-3 - - TGTGCCATCAGTGACGGTGGGACCCAGTACTTC CAISDGGTQYF
TRBJ2-7 TRBV5-4 - TRBD2 TGTGCCAGCAGCTCCCAGGGACTAGCGACCTACGAGCAGTACTTC CASSSQGLATYEQYF
TRBJ2-1 TRBV11-3 - TRBD2 TGTGCCAGCAGCTTAGGTAGGACTAGCGGGAGGAACGGCAATGAGCAGTTCTTC CASSLGRTSGRNGNEQFF
TRBJ2-2 TRBV19 - TRBD2 TGTGCCAGTAGCCAAGCGGGGGGTCCGAACACCGGGGAGCTGTTTTTT CASSQAGGPNTGELFF
TRBJ1-2 TRBV28 once TRBD1 TGTGCCAGCAGTCCTACAGGGGGTGGCTATGGCTACACCTTC CASSPTGGGYGYTF
TRBJ2-7 TRBV5-4 - - TGTGCCAGCAGCTTGGGGGCGGAGGGGTACGAGCAGTACTTC CASSLGAEGYEQYF
TRBJ2-7 TRBV18 - TRBD1 TGTGCCAGCTCACCACCGTCCGGACAGGGTATACAGTACTTC CASSPPSGQGIQYF
TRBJ2-5 TRBV5-1 - TRBD1 TGCGCCAGCAGCTTGGGGACAGGGATTCAAGAGACCCAGTACTTC CASSLGTGIQETQYF
TRBJ1-4 TRBV5-1 - - TGCGCCAGCAGCAAGGACAGCGCAACTAATGAAAAACTGTTTTTT CASSKDSATNEKLFF
TRBJ1-1 TRBV25-1 - TRBD1 TGTGCCAGCAGTCCACAGGGGGCCTCTGAAGCTTTCTTT CASSPQGASEAFF
TRBJ1-2 TRBV9 - - TGTGCCAGCAGCACCGGACAGATAACGGCTAACTATGGCTACACCTTC CASSTGQITANYGYTF
TRBJ2-5 TRBV27 - TRBD1 TGTGCCAGCAGTGGCACAGGGGTAGGCCAAGAGACCCAGTACTTC CASSGTGVGQETQYF
TRBJ2-5 TRBV6-2/TRBV6-3 - - TGTGCCAGCAGTTACTCCCAGGTCCCTCAAGAGACCCAGTACTTC CASSYSQVPQETQYF
TRBJ2-7 TRBV28 - TRBD2 TGTGCCAGCACTGATAGGACTAGGGGCTACGAGCAGTACTTC CASTDRTRGYEQYF
TRBJ1-1 TRBV7-2 - - TGTGCCAGCAGCTTAGAGGTGGGGGCGGTGACTGAAGCTTTCTTT CASSLEVGAVTEAFF
TRBJ2-7 TRBV6-2/TRBV6-3 - TRBD2 TGTGCCAGCAGTTGGGCTAGCGGGAGTATGAGAGGCTCCTACGAGCAGTACTTC CASSWASGSMRGSYEQYF
TRBJ1-4 TRBV15 - - TGTGCCACCAGCAGGGAAACAGGGCGGACTAATGAAAAACTGTTTTTT CATSRETGRTNEKLFF
TRBJ2-2 TRBV28 - TRBD1 TGTGCCAGCAGTTTGACAGGGGGCTCGAACACCGGGGAGCTGTTTTTT CASSLTGGSNTGELFF
TRBJ1-3 TRBV28 - TRBD1 TGTGCCAGCAGTTACGGGGACAGGGCTGGAAACACCATATATTTT CASSYGDRAGNTIYF
TRBJ1-4 TRBV25-1 few - TGTGCCAGCAGTGAACAGATTAATGAAAAACTGTTTTTT CASSEQINEKLFF
TRBJ1-6 TRBV2 - TRBD1 TGTGCCAGCTCGGGACAGGGAGATTCACCCCTCCACTTT CASSGQGDSPLHF
TRBJ1-4 TRBV4-1 - TRBD1 TGCGCCAGCAGCCAAGAATCAGTAGGGGGCGGAATAACTAATGAAAAACTGTTTTTT CASSQESVGGGITNEKLFF
TRBJ1-3 TRBV7-2 - - TGTGCCAGCAGCTTCGGGACTGGAAACACCATATATTTT CASSFGTGNTIYF
TRBJ1-3 TRBV5-4 - TRBD1 TGTGCCAGCGGGACAGGGGGCTTTGGAAACACCATATATTTT CASGTGGFGNTIYF
TRBJ1-2 TRBV5-1 - - TGCGCCAGCAGCTCACAGGGCGACTATGGCTACACCTTC CASSSQGDYGYTF
TRBJ2-3 TRBV7-2 - TRBD2 TGTGCCAGCAGCCCTTACGTATTAGCGGGAGTTACCGATACGCAGTATTTT CASSPYVLAGVTDTQYF
TRBJ2-1 TRBV5-1 - TRBD2 TGCGCCAGCAGCTTGTGGGCGCTAGCGGATTACTCCTACAATGAGCAGTTCTTC CASSLWALADYSYNEQFF
TRBJ2-5 TRBV5-1 - - TGCGCCAGCAGCCAGGATGAAGGGACCCAGTACTTC CASSQDEGTQYF
TRBJ2-1 TRBV2 - - TGTGCCAGTCCGAGGAGCGGAGGGTACAATGAGCAGTTCTTC CASPRSGGYNEQFF
TRBJ1-1 TRBV11-2 once - TGTGCCAGCAGCCACCGCCGGGGAACCGGTGAAGCTTTCTTT CASSHRRGTGEAFF